The sequence of this TCR beta chain was determined in a study of blood T cells in healthy people across ages. Study information: About one barcoded beta molecule was captured per two T cells (by template switching).

The CDR3 is 15 amino acids. Germline-derived CDR1 and CDR2 are DFQATT and SNEGSKA (reference sequence). V lost 0 bases and J lost 7; bases outside the gene matches: 8. For every donor, a draw yielded approximately 9.8 milliliters of peripheral blood. A J-beta primer mix and a sample-barcoded 5' primer were used in a second PCR of roughly 6 to 11 cycles. Using its own MiXCR run on the 5' RACE reads, TCRdb lists one record per CDR3 protein. The sample has over 500,000 distinct CDR3 sequences, about a quarter seen once; the top ten hold approximately 3.6%. The sample also formed part of further work on T cells of mothers and their children.

The genes are TRBV20-1 and TRBJ2-5; 10 bases match TRBD2. The TCR was taken from a boy aged 2-15 years in good health. The sequencing input was blood. CDR3 bases: TGCAGTGCTAGAGATGGTCAGCGGGAGGGCGGGACCCAGTACTTC. This encodes CSARDGQREGGTQYF.